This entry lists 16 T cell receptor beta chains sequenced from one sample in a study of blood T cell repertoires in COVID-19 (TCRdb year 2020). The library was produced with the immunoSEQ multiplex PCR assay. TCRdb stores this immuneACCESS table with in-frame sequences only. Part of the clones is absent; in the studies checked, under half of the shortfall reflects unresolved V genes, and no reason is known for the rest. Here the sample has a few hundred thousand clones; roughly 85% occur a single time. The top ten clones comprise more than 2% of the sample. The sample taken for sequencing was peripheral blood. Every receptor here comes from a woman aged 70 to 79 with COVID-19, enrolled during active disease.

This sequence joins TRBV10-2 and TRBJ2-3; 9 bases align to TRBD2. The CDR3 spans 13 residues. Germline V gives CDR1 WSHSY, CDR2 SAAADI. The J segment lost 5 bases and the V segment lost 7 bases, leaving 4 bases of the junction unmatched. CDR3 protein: CASTLAGRDTQYF. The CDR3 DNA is TGCGCCAGCACGCTAGCGGGAAGAGATACGCAGTATTTT.

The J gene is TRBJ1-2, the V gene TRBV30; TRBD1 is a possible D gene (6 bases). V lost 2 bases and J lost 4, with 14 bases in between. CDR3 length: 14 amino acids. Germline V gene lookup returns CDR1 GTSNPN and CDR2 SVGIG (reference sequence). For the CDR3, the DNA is TGTGCCTGGAGTTCAGGGGTTTACCCCTATGGCTACACCTTC. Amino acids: CAWSSGVYPYGYTF.

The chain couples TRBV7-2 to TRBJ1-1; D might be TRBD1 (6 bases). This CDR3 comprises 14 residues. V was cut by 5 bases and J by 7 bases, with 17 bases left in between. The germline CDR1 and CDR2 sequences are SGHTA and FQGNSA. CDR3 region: CASSPSTGLFEAFF. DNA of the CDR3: TGTGCCAGCAGCCCCTCCACAGGGTTGTTTGAAGCTTTCTTT. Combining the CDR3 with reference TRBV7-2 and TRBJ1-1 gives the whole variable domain GAGVSQSPSNKVTEKGKDVELRCDPISGHTALYWYRQSLGQGLEFLIYFQGNSAPDKSGLPSDRFSAERTGGSVSTLTIQRTQQEDSAVYLCASSPSTGLFEAFFGQGTRLTVV.

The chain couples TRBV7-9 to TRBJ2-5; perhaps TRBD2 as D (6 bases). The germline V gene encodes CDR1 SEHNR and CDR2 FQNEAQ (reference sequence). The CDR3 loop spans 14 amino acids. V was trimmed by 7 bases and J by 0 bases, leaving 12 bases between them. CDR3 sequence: CASTSGDYQETQYF. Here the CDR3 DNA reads TGTGCCAGCACCTCTGGGGACTACCAAGAGACCCAGTACTTC.

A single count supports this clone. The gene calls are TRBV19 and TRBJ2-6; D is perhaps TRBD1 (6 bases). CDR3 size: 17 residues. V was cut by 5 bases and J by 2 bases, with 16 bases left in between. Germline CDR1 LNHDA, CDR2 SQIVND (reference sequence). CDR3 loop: CASSLSYRDPGANVLTF. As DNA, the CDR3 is TGTGCCAGTAGTCTAAGCTACAGGGATCCTGGGGCCAACGTCCTGACTTTC.

The CDR3 DNA follows: TGTGCCAGCAGGGGGACAGGATATTCACCCCTCCACTTT. It encodes CASRGTGYSPLHF. V usage is TRBV6-6 and J usage is TRBJ1-6, with TRBD1 matching over 8 bases. The CDR3 has 13 amino acids. The junction had 3 bases not matched to a gene; V was cut back by 6 bases and J by 8 bases. Germline V gene lookup returns CDR1 MNHNY and CDR2 SVGAGI (reference sequence).

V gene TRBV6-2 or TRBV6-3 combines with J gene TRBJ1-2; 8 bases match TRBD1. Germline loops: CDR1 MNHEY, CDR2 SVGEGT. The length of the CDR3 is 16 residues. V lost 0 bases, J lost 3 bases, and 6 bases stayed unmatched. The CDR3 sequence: CASSYSQGARDYGYTF. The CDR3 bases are TGTGCCAGCAGTTACTCGCAGGGGGCGCGGGACTATGGCTACACCTTC.

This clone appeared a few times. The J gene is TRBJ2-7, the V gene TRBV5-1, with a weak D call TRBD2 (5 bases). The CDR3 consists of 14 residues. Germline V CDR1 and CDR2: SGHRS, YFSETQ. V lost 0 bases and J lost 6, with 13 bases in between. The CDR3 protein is CASSLAGGYAEQYF. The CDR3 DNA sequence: TGCGCCAGCAGCTTGGCCGGCGGGTACGCCGAGCAGTACTTC.

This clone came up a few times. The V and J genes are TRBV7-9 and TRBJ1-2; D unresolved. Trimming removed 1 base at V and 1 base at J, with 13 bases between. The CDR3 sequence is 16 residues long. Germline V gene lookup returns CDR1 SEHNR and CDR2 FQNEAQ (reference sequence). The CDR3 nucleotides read TGTGCCAGCAGCTTAGATATAGCTTACAATAACTATGGCTACACCTTC. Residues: CASSLDIAYNNYGYTF.

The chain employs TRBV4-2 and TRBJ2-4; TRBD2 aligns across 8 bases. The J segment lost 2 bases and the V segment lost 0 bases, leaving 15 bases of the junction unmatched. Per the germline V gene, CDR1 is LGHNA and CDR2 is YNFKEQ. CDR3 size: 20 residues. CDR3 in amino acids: CASSQDVRGGPNRSKNIQYF. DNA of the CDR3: TGTGCCAGCAGCCAAGATGTTCGGGGGGGGCCAAATAGATCCAAAAACATTCAGTACTTC.

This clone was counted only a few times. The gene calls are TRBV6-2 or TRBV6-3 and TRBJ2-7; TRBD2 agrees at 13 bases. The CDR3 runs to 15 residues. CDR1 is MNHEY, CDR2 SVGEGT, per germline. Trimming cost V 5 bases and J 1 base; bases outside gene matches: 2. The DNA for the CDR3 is TGTGCCAGCAGTCGGACTAGCGGGAGATCCTACGAGCAGTACTTC. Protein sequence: CASSRTSGRSYEQYF.

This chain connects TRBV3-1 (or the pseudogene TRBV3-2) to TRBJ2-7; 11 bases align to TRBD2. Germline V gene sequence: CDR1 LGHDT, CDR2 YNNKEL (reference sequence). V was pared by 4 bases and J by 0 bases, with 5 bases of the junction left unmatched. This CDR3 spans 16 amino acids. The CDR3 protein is CASSRKTSGGSYEQYF. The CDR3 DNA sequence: TGTGCCAGCAGCCGAAAAACTAGCGGGGGCTCCTACGAGCAGTACTTC.

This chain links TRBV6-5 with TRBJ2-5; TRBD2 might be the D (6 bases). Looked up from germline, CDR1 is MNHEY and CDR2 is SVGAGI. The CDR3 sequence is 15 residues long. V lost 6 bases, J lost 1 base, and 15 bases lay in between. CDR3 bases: TGTGCCAGCAGACCGAGGAGGGGTTTCCAAGAGACCCAGTACTTC. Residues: CASRPRRGFQETQYF.

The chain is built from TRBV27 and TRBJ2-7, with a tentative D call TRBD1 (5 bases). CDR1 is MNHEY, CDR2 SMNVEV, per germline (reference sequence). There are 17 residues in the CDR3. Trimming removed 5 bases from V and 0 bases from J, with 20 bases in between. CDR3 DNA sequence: TGTGCCAGCAGTAGGTCAAGGGGCGATAGTGGCTCCTACGAGCAGTACTTC. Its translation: CASSRSRGDSGSYEQYF.

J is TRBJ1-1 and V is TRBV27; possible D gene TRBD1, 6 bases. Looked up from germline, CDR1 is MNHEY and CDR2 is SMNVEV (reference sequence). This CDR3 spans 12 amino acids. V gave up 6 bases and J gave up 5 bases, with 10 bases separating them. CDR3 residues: CASRKTGTEAFF. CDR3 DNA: TGTGCCAGCAGAAAAACAGGGACTGAAGCTTTCTTT.

The CDR3 sequence is CASSQVGGKAEGYTF. CDR3 nucleotide sequence: TGCGCCAGCAGCCAAGTAGGTGGCAAGGCGGAGGGCTACACCTTC. The genes are TRBV4-1 and TRBJ1-2; no firm D call. V lost 1 base, J lost 8 bases, and 17 bases lay in between. The CDR3 runs to 15 residues. Germline values: CDR1 MGHRA, CDR2 YSYEKL.